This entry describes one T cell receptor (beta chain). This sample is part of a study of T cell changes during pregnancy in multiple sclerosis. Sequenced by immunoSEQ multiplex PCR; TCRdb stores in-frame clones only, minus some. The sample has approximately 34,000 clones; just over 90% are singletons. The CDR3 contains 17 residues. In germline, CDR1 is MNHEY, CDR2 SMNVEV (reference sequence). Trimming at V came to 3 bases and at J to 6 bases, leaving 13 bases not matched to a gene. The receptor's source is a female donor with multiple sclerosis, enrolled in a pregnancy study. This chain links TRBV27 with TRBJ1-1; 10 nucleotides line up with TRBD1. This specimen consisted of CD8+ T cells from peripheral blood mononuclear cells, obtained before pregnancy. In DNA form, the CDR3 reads TGTGCCAGCAGTTTGGGACCACCGGGACAGGGGATCTCTGAAGCTTTCTTT. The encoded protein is CASSLGPPGQGISEAFF.